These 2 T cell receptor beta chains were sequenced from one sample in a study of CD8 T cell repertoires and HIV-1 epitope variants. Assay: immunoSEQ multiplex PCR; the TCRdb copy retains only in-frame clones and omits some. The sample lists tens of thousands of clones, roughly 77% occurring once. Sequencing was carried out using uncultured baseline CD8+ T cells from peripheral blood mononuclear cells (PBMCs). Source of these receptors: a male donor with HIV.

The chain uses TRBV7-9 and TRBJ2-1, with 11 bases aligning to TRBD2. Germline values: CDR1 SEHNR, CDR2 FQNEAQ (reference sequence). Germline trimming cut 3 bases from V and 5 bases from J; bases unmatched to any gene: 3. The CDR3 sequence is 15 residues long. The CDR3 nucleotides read TGTGCCAGCAGCTTCTCGGGACTAGCGGACAATGAGCAGTTCTTC. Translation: CASSFSGLADNEQFF. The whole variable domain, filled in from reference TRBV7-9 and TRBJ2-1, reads DTGVSQNPRHKITKRGQNVTFRCDPISEHNRLYWYRQTLGQGPEFLTYFQNEAQLEKSRLLSDRFSAERPKGSFSTLEIQRTEQGDSAMYLCASSFSGLADNEQFFGPGTRLTVL.

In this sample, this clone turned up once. Here the CDR3 reads CASSFRGWNTEAFF. In DNA form, the CDR3 reads TGCGCCAGCAGCTTCAGGGGTTGGAACACTGAAGCTTTCTTT. V usage is TRBV5-1 and J usage is TRBJ1-1, with TRBD1 as a possible D gene (6 bases). The V and J ends lost 2 bases and 1 base respectively, with 9 bases between them. This CDR3 spans 14 amino acids. Germline values: CDR1 SGHRS, CDR2 YFSETQ.